These 25 T cell receptor beta chains share one sample of origin, sequenced in a study of blood T cell repertoires in COVID-19 (dated by TCRdb to the early 2020s). The method was the immunoSEQ multiplex PCR assay. In TCRdb, the immuneACCESS table is reduced to in-frame sequences with V and J assigned. These tables do not hold every clone; where another copy was compared, an unresolved V gene accounts for under half, and the others remain unexplained. The sample table lists under 110,000 clones, approximately 84% of them with a count of one. Jointly, the top ten make up 13% to 15% of the sample. The sequenced material came from peripheral blood. Receptors were obtained from a woman aged 55 to 70 with acute or convalescent COVID-19.

The chain recombines TRBV28 with TRBJ1-1, with no clear D. CDR1 MDHEN and CDR2 SYDVKM come from the germline V gene. V lost 1 base, J lost 3 bases, and 9 bases lay in between. CDR3 length: 14 residues. CDR3 protein: CASSLFDRDTEAFF. The CDR3, as DNA: TGTGCCAGCAGTTTATTTGATCGGGACACTGAAGCTTTCTTT.

The J gene is TRBJ2-1, the V gene TRBV7-9; D gene ambiguous. Trimming removed 1 base at V and 6 bases at J, with 4 bases between. CDR1 and CDR2 (germline): SEHNR, FQNEAQ (reference sequence). The CDR3 runs 12 residues. The CDR3 is CASSLVVNEQFF. In DNA form, the CDR3 reads TGTGCCAGCAGCTTAGTCGTCAATGAGCAGTTCTTC.

The chain employs TRBV10-3 and TRBJ2-5; perhaps TRBD1 as D (7 bases). Germline V gene sequence: CDR1 ENHRY, CDR2 SYGVKD. V gave up 7 bases and J gave up 6 bases, with 12 bases separating them. This CDR3 spans 12 amino acids. This CDR3 is CAINAGGQTQYF. The CDR3 bases are TGTGCCATCAACGCAGGGGGGCAGACCCAGTACTTC.

The V call is TRBV19, the J call TRBJ2-7; TRBD1 might be the D (6 bases). V gave up 1 base and J gave up 1 base, with 8 bases separating them. The CDR3 spans 14 residues. The germline gives CDR1 LNHDA, CDR2 SQIVND (reference sequence). CDR3 DNA sequence: TGTGCCAGTAGTATAGCAGGGGCATCCTACGAGCAGTACTTC. It translates to CASSIAGASYEQYF.

The V call is TRBV19, the J call TRBJ2-3; 15 bases match TRBD2. The CDR3 extends over 15 amino acids. Trimming took 6 bases from V and 5 from J; bases not matched to a gene: 3. CDR1 and CDR2 (germline): LNHDA, SQIVND (reference sequence). The CDR3 nucleotides read TGTGCCAGTAGGACGGGACTAGCGGGAGGAGATACGCAGTATTTT. Its translation is CASRTGLAGGDTQYF.

This clone was seen a few times. The chain joins TRBV18 to TRBJ2-5, with TRBD2 matching 13 bases. Germline V lookup: CDR1 KGHSH, CDR2 LQKENI. CDR3 length: 15 residues. J was trimmed by 5 bases and V by 4 bases; bases with no gene match: 4. This CDR3 is CASSQGLAGSETQYF. In DNA form, the CDR3 reads TGTGCCAGCTCACAGGGACTAGCGGGATCGGAGACCCAGTACTTC. The variable domain in full, completed from reference TRBV18 and TRBJ2-5, reads NAGVMQNPRHLVRRRGQEARLRCSPMKGHSHVYWYRQLPEEGLKFMVYLQKENIIDESGMPKERFSAEFPKEGPSILRIQQVVRGDSAAYFCASSQGLAGSETQYFGPGTRLLVL.

This rearrangement joins TRBV6-1 to TRBJ2-1, with 13 bases matching TRBD2. V trimming: 3 bases; J trimming: 6 bases; junction bases outside the gene matches: 8. CDR1 MNHNS and CDR2 SASEGT come from the germline V gene. CDR3 length: 17 residues. CDR3: CASSDQAGLAGPNEQFF. DNA for the CDR3: TGTGCCAGCAGTGACCAGGCGGGACTAGCGGGGCCCAATGAGCAGTTCTTC.

The chain joins TRBV6-5 to TRBJ2-7, with D possibly TRBD2 on 6 matching bases. Germline V lookup: CDR1 MNHEY, CDR2 SVGAGI. The CDR3 extends over 15 amino acids. The ends were cut back, 7 bases at V and 0 bases at J, with 16 bases in the middle. The CDR3 loop reads CASTPPGLRSYEQYF. The CDR3 region has the DNA TGTGCCAGCACCCCCCCGGGACTCCGCTCCTACGAGCAGTACTTC.

The CDR3 is CASRKTRNTEAFF. The CDR3 nucleotides read TGTGCCAGCAGGAAGACAAGGAACACTGAAGCTTTCTTT. The rearrangement joins TRBV12-3 or TRBV12-4 to TRBJ1-1; D not certain. The CDR3 consists of 13 residues. V was pared by 6 bases and J by 1 base, with 9 bases between.

A single count supports this clone. The chain has TRBV4-1 and TRBJ2-2; the D gene is possibly TRBD1 (6 bases). Trimming removed 4 bases from V and 7 bases from J, with 10 bases in between. CDR3 length: 13 amino acids. CDR1 and CDR2 from the germline V gene are MGHRA and YSYEKL. The CDR3 nucleotides are TGCGCCAGCAGCCCCAGGGGCAGCGGGGAGCTGTTTTTT. It specifies CASSPRGSGELFF.

The V call is TRBV5-8, the J call TRBJ1-5, with 10 bases matching TRBD1. V lost 7 bases, J lost 5 bases, and 9 bases stayed unmatched. Germline loops: CDR1 SGHTS, CDR2 YDEGEE. The CDR3 has 15 residues. The CDR3: CASDYGQGGHQPQHF. The CDR3 DNA reads as TGTGCCAGCGACTACGGACAGGGGGGTCATCAGCCCCAGCATTTT.

The rearrangement joins TRBV6-5 to TRBJ2-5, with TRBD2 identical over 11 bases. The germline V gene encodes CDR1 MNHEY and CDR2 SVGAGI. The CDR3 extends over 15 amino acids. J lost 2 bases, V lost 7 bases, and 6 bases had no gene match. This CDR3 reads CASNRGTSGQETQYF. In DNA form, the CDR3 reads TGTGCCAGCAATCGAGGGACTAGCGGACAAGAGACCCAGTACTTC.

The chain couples TRBV6-5 to TRBJ1-1; D is possibly TRBD1 (5 bases). Germline loops: CDR1 MNHEY, CDR2 SVGAGI. There are 12 residues in the CDR3. V was shortened by 6 bases and J by 1 base, with 6 bases between the two germline ends. The CDR3 DNA follows: TGTGCCAGCAGCGACAGGAACACTGAAGCTTTCTTT. It specifies CASSDRNTEAFF.

This chain joins TRBV4-1 and TRBJ1-2; the match to TRBD1 covers 7 bases. CDR3 length: 15 amino acids. Germline V gives CDR1 MGHRA, CDR2 YSYEKL. The trim removed 0 bases at V and 2 bases at J, leaving 3 bases unmatched. The CDR3 region has the DNA TGCGCCAGCAGCCAAGATTGGGGACAGAACTATGGCTACACCTTC. Its protein is CASSQDWGQNYGYTF.

Concerning this clone: Compared with germline, one end of the junction differs, possibly owing to a read error. This rearrangement joins TRBV19 to TRBJ1-2; 7 nucleotides match TRBD1. This CDR3 has 14 amino acids. CDR1 is LNHDA, CDR2 SQIVND, per germline (reference sequence). As DNA, the CDR3 is TGTGCCAGTAGTACACGACAGGGTACCTATGTCTACACCTTC. This codes for CASSTRQGTYVYTF.

CDR3 nucleotide sequence: TGTGCCAGCAGCCTACAGTTGACAGTCTCCGAGCAGTACTTC. Amino acids: CASSLQLTVSEQYF. The V gene is TRBV16, the J gene TRBJ2-7; tentative D call: TRBD1 (5 bases). This CDR3 comprises 14 residues. Germline V gene data show CDR1 as KGHSY and CDR2 as FQNENV. The germline V and J ends were trimmed by 4 bases and 6 bases, with 16 bases remaining between them.

As regards this clone: The junction departs from germline at one end; a sequencing error may be responsible. V is TRBV5-1 and J is TRBJ2-2; 10 nucleotides match TRBD1. The germline CDR1 and CDR2 sequences are SGHRS and YFSETQ. CDR3 length equals 16 residues. The CDR3 loop is CASSVVTGGMGGELFF. CDR3 DNA: TGTGCCAGCAGCGTGGTGACAGGGGGCATGGGCGGGGAGCTGTTTTTT.

The sample holds one count of this clone. The chain employs TRBV19 and TRBJ1-5; TRBD1 matches at 8 bases. V lost 10 bases, J lost 6 bases, and 8 bases stayed unmatched. Looked up from germline, CDR1 is LNHDA and CDR2 is SQIVND (reference sequence). The length of the CDR3 is 13 residues. The CDR3 spells CATSTGVGQPQHF. In nucleotides, the CDR3 is TGTGCCACCTCGACAGGGGTTGGTCAGCCCCAGCATTTT. Complete variable domain (other parts from reference TRBV19 and TRBJ1-5): DGGITQSPKYLFRKEGQNVTLSCEQNLNHDAMYWYRQDPGQGLRLIYYSQIVNDFQKGDIAEGYSVSREKKESFPLTVTSAQKNPTAFYLCATSTGVGQPQHFGDGTRLSIL.

J is TRBJ2-1 and V is TRBV30, with TRBD2 identical over 9 bases. The CDR3 is 15 amino acids. Germline V lookup: CDR1 GTSNPN, CDR2 SVGIG (reference sequence). Trimming removed 4 bases from V and 0 bases from J; junction bases left unmatched: 4. The CDR3 spells CAWTRLADSYNEQFF. DNA for the CDR3: TGTGCCTGGACTCGACTAGCGGACTCCTACAATGAGCAGTTCTTC.

V usage is TRBV5-4 and J usage is TRBJ1-2; 9 nucleotides agree with TRBD1. The CDR3 spans 15 residues. CDR1 is SGHNT and CDR2 is YYREEE in the germline V gene (reference sequence). Trimming cost V 3 bases and J 0 bases; bases outside gene matches: 3. The chain's CDR3 is CASSSGQGANYGYTF. The CDR3 DNA follows: TGTGCCAGCAGCTCGGGACAGGGAGCTAACTATGGCTACACCTTC.

The V gene is TRBV7-2, the J gene TRBJ2-5; the D gene is possibly TRBD2 (5 bases). The CDR3 spans 15 residues. Germline loops: CDR1 SGHTA, CDR2 FQGNSA. Trimming took 5 bases from V and 1 from J, leaving 14 bases between them. In DNA form, the CDR3 reads TGTGCCAGCAGCGCAGCGACTACCCGCCAAGAGACCCAGTACTTC. Encoded protein: CASSAATTRQETQYF.

The rearrangement joins TRBV10-3 to TRBJ1-2; D not certain. The V and J ends lost 2 bases and 3 bases respectively, with 7 bases between them. Germline V gene lookup returns CDR1 ENHRY and CDR2 SYGVKD. The CDR3 loop spans 13 amino acids. The CDR3 nucleotides read TGTGCCATCAGTGAGAGAGACTACTATGGCTACACCTTC. This codes for CAISERDYYGYTF.

The chain is built from TRBV7-2 and TRBJ2-7, with TRBD1 identical over 11 bases. Per the germline V gene, CDR1 is SGHTA and CDR2 is FQGNSA. This CDR3 is built from 14 residues. Trimming cost V 5 bases and J 4 bases; bases outside gene matches: 4. This CDR3 reads CASSLGQGVYEQYF. The CDR3 DNA follows: TGTGCCAGCAGCCTGGGACAGGGGGTATACGAGCAGTACTTC. The full variable domain, in which reference TRBV7-2 and TRBJ2-7 provide the parts outside the CDR3, is GAGVSQSPSNKVTEKGKDVELRCDPISGHTALYWYRQSLGQGLEFLIYFQGNSAPDKSGLPSDRFSAERTGGSVSTLTIQRTQQEDSAVYLCASSLGQGVYEQYFGPGTRLTVT.

The chain is built from TRBV27 and TRBJ1-2; no reliable D call. Per the germline V gene, CDR1 is MNHEY and CDR2 is SMNVEV (reference sequence). The CDR3 is 14 residues long. V was pared by 8 bases and J by 5 bases, with 18 bases between. The CDR3 sequence: CASASFSRAYGYTF. CDR3 coding DNA: TGTGCCAGCGCCTCTTTTTCGCGGGCGTATGGCTACACCTTC.

The chain joins TRBV5-1 to TRBJ1-2; 7 bases align to TRBD1. V trimming: 2 bases; J trimming: 5 bases; junction bases outside the gene matches: 9. CDR3 length: 15 residues. Germline CDR1 reads SGHRS; CDR2 reads YFSETQ. CDR3 amino acids: CASSFEGQDSYGYTF. CDR3 sequence (DNA): TGCGCCAGCAGCTTCGAAGGACAGGATTCGTATGGCTACACCTTC.